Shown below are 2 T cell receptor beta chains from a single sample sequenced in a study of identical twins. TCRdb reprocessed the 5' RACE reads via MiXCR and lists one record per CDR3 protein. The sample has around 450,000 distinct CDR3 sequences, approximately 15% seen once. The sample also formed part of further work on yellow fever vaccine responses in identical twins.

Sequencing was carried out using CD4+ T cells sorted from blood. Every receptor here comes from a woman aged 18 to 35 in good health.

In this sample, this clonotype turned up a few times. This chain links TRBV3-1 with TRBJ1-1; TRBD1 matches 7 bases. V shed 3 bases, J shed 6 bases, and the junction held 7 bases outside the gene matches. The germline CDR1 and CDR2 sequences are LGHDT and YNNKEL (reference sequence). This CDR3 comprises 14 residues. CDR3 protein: CASSHMTGSPEAFF. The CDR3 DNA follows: TGTGCCAGCAGCCACATGACAGGGTCCCCTGAAGCTTTCTTT.

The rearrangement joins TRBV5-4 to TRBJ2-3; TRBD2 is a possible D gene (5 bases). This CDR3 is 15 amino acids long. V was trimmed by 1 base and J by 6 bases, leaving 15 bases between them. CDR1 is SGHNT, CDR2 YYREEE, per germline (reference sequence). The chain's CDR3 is CASSLRSEVPDTQYF. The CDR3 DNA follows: TGTGCCAGCAGCTTGAGGTCGGAGGTCCCGGATACGCAGTATTTT.